The 32 T cell receptor beta chains reported below all come from one sample, sequenced in a study of T cell responses to AZD1222 COVID-19 vaccine (dated by TCRdb to 2020 to 2022). According to the study, the label for this sample's time point signals: baseline before first vaccination. The sample's treatment or condition label is to be understood as: meningococcal conjugate vaccine given as trial control. Library construction relied on the immunoSEQ multiplex PCR assay. TCRdb mirrors the immuneACCESS table, restricted to in-frame sequences. Some clones are absent from its copies; in checked studies, under half trace to an unresolved V gene, and the reason for the others is unknown. For this sample there are approximately 98,000 clones; over 85% appear just once. The ten top clones hold about 3% of the sample. Sequences were derived from peripheral blood, sampled on day 0 of MenACWY control vaccination. The source is an adult in good health.

The chain couples TRBV6-5 to TRBJ1-2; D remains ambiguous. CDR1 and CDR2 (germline): MNHEY, SVGAGI. V dropped 4 bases and J dropped 8 bases, with 11 bases sitting between them. CDR3 length: 12 amino acids. CDR3 sequence: CASSSFGGGYTF. The CDR3 bases are TGTGCCAGCAGTTCCTTCGGAGGGGGCTACACCTTC.

The chain uses TRBV19 and TRBJ2-5; D tentatively fits TRBD1 or TRBD2 (6 bases each). The V gene's germline CDR1 is LNHDA and CDR2 SQIVND (reference sequence). Trimming took off 4 bases at V and 1 base at J, with 16 bases between the two ends. The CDR3 sequence is 16 residues long. The CDR3 region has the DNA TGTGCCAGTAGTACATTAAAACAGGGACTCCAAGAGACCCAGTACTTC. Amino acids: CASSTLKQGLQETQYF.

CDR3 sequence reads: CASSLRRQGLGEQYF. The DNA of the CDR3 is TGTGCCAGCAGCTTAAGGAGACAGGGGTTAGGCGAGCAGTACTTC. The chain carries TRBV7-2 and TRBJ2-7, with 8 bases fitting TRBD1. V lost 2 bases and J lost 6; bases outside the gene matches: 9. Germline V lookup: CDR1 SGHTA, CDR2 FQGNSA. The CDR3 runs to 15 residues.

A single count supports this clone. The genes are TRBV10-3 and TRBJ1-6; D not certain. The CDR3 spans 14 residues. CDR1 is ENHRY and CDR2 is SYGVKD in the germline V gene. The germline V and J ends were trimmed by 6 bases and 5 bases, with 11 bases remaining between them. The CDR3 sequence is CAIRAFDHNSPLHF. The CDR3, as DNA: TGTGCCATCAGGGCCTTTGACCATAATTCACCCCTCCACTTT.

V and J are TRBV4-1 and TRBJ2-7, with 7 positions matching TRBD1. From germline, CDR1 is MGHRA and CDR2 YSYEKL. This CDR3 is 16 amino acids long. The junction had 11 bases not matched to a gene; V was cut back by 0 bases and J by 6 bases. The CDR3 here is CASSQDPRQGSGEQYF. The CDR3 bases are TGCGCCAGCAGCCAAGACCCACGACAGGGATCGGGCGAGCAGTACTTC.

The CDR3 here is CASSLAEEGAFSSGYTF. The CDR3 DNA is TGTGCCAGCAGCTTGGCGGAAGAGGGGGCTTTTTCCTCGGGCTACACCTTC. This chain joins TRBV5-6 and TRBJ1-2; TRBD1 aligns across 7 bases. The length of the CDR3 is 17 residues. V was clipped by 0 bases and J by 8 bases; unmatched bases: 16. CDR1 and CDR2 (germline): SGHDT, YYEEEE.

The V and J genes are TRBV7-3 and TRBJ1-1; D is uncertain. CDR1 SGHTA and CDR2 FQGTGA come from the germline V gene. This CDR3 contains 14 residues. The V end was cut by 2 bases, the J end by 6 bases, with 13 bases between. CDR3 sequence (DNA): TGTGCCAGCAGCTTAGGGTTCGGGTTCTCTGAAGCTTTCTTT. This encodes CASSLGFGFSEAFF.

In this sample, this clone turned up once. The sample has other DNA sequences that encode this CDR3 too. The chain uses TRBV30 and TRBJ1-5, with D unclear. In germline, CDR1 is GTSNPN, CDR2 SVGIG (reference sequence). This CDR3 has 15 amino acids. V was trimmed by 0 bases and J by 3 bases, leaving 12 bases between them. CDR3: CAWSVVGRNNQPQHF. The DNA of the CDR3 is TGTGCCTGGAGTGTAGTAGGGCGGAACAATCAGCCCCAGCATTTT. Supplemented by reference TRBV30 and TRBJ1-5, the full variable domain reads SQTIHQWPATLVQPVGSPLSLECTVEGTSNPNLYWYRQAAGRGLQLLFYSVGIGQISSEVPQNLSASRPQDRQFILSSKKLLLSDSGFYLCAWSVVGRNNQPQHFGDGTRLSIL.

The chain couples TRBV5-1 to TRBJ2-7; D unresolved. This CDR3 contains 14 residues. CDR1 and CDR2 (germline): SGHRS, YFSETQ. V was trimmed by 0 bases and J by 0 bases, leaving 7 bases between them. The CDR3 spells CASSLDQSSYEQYF. The CDR3 DNA sequence: TGCGCCAGCAGCTTGGATCAGAGCTCCTACGAGCAGTACTTC.

This rearrangement joins TRBV12-3 or TRBV12-4 to TRBJ1-6, with unresolved D. V shed 6 bases and J shed 9 bases, with 12 bases lying between them. The CDR3 runs 13 residues. The CDR3 region has the DNA TGTGCCAGCAGACTCGGACCCGTTTCACCCCTCCACTTT. Protein sequence: CASRLGPVSPLHF.

About this clone itself: Other DNA sequences of this sample code for an identical CDR3. The CDR3 region is CATSRGTGYGYTF. Here the CDR3 DNA reads TGTGCCACCAGCAGGGGGACAGGCTATGGCTACACCTTC. V is TRBV15 and J is TRBJ1-2; 8 nucleotides match TRBD1. Trimming at V came to 3 bases and at J to 4 bases, leaving 1 base not matched to a gene. Germline values: CDR1 LNHNV, CDR2 YYDKDF (reference sequence). The CDR3 is 13 residues long.

V usage is TRBV19 and J usage is TRBJ2-7, with D hard to call. V lost 3 bases, J lost 3 bases, and 9 bases lay in between. This CDR3 is 13 amino acids long. Germline V lookup: CDR1 LNHDA, CDR2 SQIVND (reference sequence). CDR3 protein: CASSIGQSYEQYF. CDR3 sequence (DNA): TGTGCCAGTAGTATTGGCCAAAGCTACGAGCAGTACTTC.

The V gene is TRBV11-2, the J gene TRBJ1-6, with D unclear. Trimming shortened V by 4 bases and J by 5 bases, and 18 bases separated the two germline ends. The CDR3 loop spans 17 amino acids. Germline assignment: CDR1 SGHAT and CDR2 FQNNGV. The CDR3 nucleotides are TGTGCCAGCAGCTCCCCCCATTTAGGTCAAGATAATTCACCCCTCCACTTT. It specifies CASSSPHLGQDNSPLHF. Variable domain in full (rest from reference TRBV11-2 and TRBJ1-6): EAGVAQSPRYKIIEKRQSVAFWCNPISGHATLYWYQQILGQGPKLLIQFQNNGVVDDSQLPKDRFSAERLKGVDSTLKIQPAKLEDSAVYLCASSSPHLGQDNSPLHFGNGTRLTVT.

This clone was picked up a small number of times. This chain joins TRBV2 and TRBJ1-1; D not resolved. The CDR3 runs 13 residues. Germline V gives CDR1 SNHLY, CDR2 FYNNEI. V dropped 0 bases and J dropped 3 bases, with 5 bases sitting between them. DNA for the CDR3: TGTGCCAGCAGTGAAGCGCCAGACACTGAAGCTTTCTTT. This translates into CASSEAPDTEAFF.

The CDR3: CASSYWLGDMNTEAFF. The CDR3 DNA reads as TGTGCCAGCAGTTACTGGTTAGGGGACATGAACACTGAAGCTTTCTTT. The rearrangement joins TRBV6-2 or TRBV6-3 to TRBJ1-1; D is possibly TRBD1 (6 bases). V lost 1 base to trimming and J lost 0 bases, with 12 bases between them. CDR1 is MNHEY, CDR2 SVGEGT, per germline. The CDR3 spans 16 residues.

Notes on this clone: The sample contains more than one DNA sequence encoding this CDR3. The J gene is TRBJ1-2, the V gene TRBV7-2, with 8 bases matching TRBD1. V lost 5 bases, J lost 7 bases, and 6 bases stayed unmatched. CDR3 length: 13 residues. The germline V gene has CDR1 SGHTA and CDR2 FQGNSA. As DNA, the CDR3 is TGTGCCAGCAGCCCAGGACAGGGCCGTGGCTACACCTTC. It translates to CASSPGQGRGYTF.

J is TRBJ2-5 and V is TRBV7-3; the D is unclear. V lost 0 bases and J 5 bases, leaving 13 bases between the germline ends. Germline CDR1 and CDR2: SGHTA and FQGTGA. This CDR3 region has 15 residues. The DNA of the CDR3 is TGTGCCAGCAGCTTAACCTCTGAAGTCTTCGAGACCCAGTACTTC. It encodes CASSLTSEVFETQYF.

V is TRBV19 and J is TRBJ2-7, with D tentatively TRBD1 (5 bases). Germline-derived CDR1 and CDR2 are LNHDA and SQIVND (reference sequence). CDR3 length: 12 amino acids. The V and J ends lost 2 bases and 7 bases respectively, with 9 bases between them. CDR3 protein: CASSIRQGEQYF. The CDR3 bases are TGTGCCAGTAGTATACGGCAGGGTGAGCAGTACTTC.

The sample holds a few counts of this clone. The chain employs TRBV25-1 and TRBJ2-5; 12 bases agree with TRBD2. After removal of 7 bases from V and 0 bases from J, the junction contained 3 bases not matched to a gene. The CDR3 sequence is 15 residues long. Germline V gene lookup returns CDR1 MGHDK and CDR2 SYGVNS. This CDR3 is CASIGLAGNQETQYF. In DNA form, the CDR3 reads TGTGCCAGCATTGGACTAGCGGGGAACCAAGAGACCCAGTACTTC.

The chain uses TRBV19 and TRBJ2-7; D is unresolved. Germline CDR1 is LNHDA and CDR2 is SQIVND (reference sequence). Trimming left V 3 bases short and J 2 bases short, with 8 bases between. This CDR3 is 13 amino acids long. CDR3 residues: CASSMGNPYEQYF. CDR3 DNA sequence: TGTGCCAGTAGTATGGGGAATCCCTACGAGCAGTACTTC.

As to this clone: The junction differs from germline at one of its ends, possibly a read error. This chain connects TRBV9 to TRBJ2-7, with D perhaps matching TRBD1 (8 bases). Germline values: CDR1 SGDLS, CDR2 YYNGEE. This CDR3 is built from 14 residues. The CDR3 region has the DNA TGTGCCAGCACCCCTGGACAGGGAGGGGAGTCGGCAGACTTC. As protein: CASTPGQGGESADF.

Written as DNA, the CDR3 is TGTGCCAGCAGCTTATCTACTCAGAACACCGGGGAGCTGTTTTTT. It specifies CASSLSTQNTGELFF. The chain uses TRBV7-3 and TRBJ2-2, with no clear D. The CDR3 runs 15 residues. The germline V and J ends were trimmed by 2 bases and 1 base, with 8 bases remaining between them. In germline, CDR1 is SGHTA, CDR2 FQGTGA.

This clone was recorded once. This chain uses TRBV7-3 with TRBJ2-7; maybe TRBD2 (5 bases). Trimming stripped 2 bases from V and 9 bases from J, with 17 bases between. The germline CDR1 and CDR2 sequences are SGHTA and FQGTGA. This CDR3 is built from 14 residues. The CDR3 is CASSLAPGGGRQYF. DNA of the CDR3: TGTGCCAGCAGCTTAGCGCCCGGAGGCGGGCGGCAGTACTTC.

The chain links TRBV7-2 to TRBJ2-5; D perhaps matches TRBD1 (6 bases). The ends were cut back, 4 bases at V and 3 bases at J, with 12 bases in the middle. Germline V gene sequence: CDR1 SGHTA, CDR2 FQGNSA. This CDR3 has 14 residues. CDR3 in DNA: TGTGCCAGCAGCTGGGGGCCTGGGGAAGAGACCCAGTACTTC. Translated, it gives CASSWGPGEETQYF.

This sequence joins TRBV4-1 and TRBJ1-5; 7 nucleotides agree with TRBD1. V shed 1 base, J shed 4 bases, and the junction held 4 bases outside the gene matches. Germline CDR1 and CDR2: MGHRA and YSYEKL. CDR3 length: 15 amino acids. CDR3 sequence reads: CASSQVVGQNQPQHF. The CDR3 DNA is TGCGCCAGCAGCCAAGTGGTGGGACAGAATCAGCCCCAGCATTTT.

CDR3: CASSDGTSGGARDEQYF. CDR3 nucleotides: TGTGCCAGCAGCGACGGGACTAGCGGGGGGGCCAGAGACGAGCAGTACTTC. The chain employs TRBV9 and TRBJ2-7; 16 bases fit TRBD2. The CDR3 loop spans 17 amino acids. The ends lost 3 bases at V and 5 bases at J; junction bases unmatched: 8. The V gene's germline CDR1 is SGDLS and CDR2 YYNGEE.

CDR3 residues: CASSPSGASSWETQYF. The CDR3 DNA sequence: TGTGCCAGCAGTCCTTCAGGGGCTAGCTCGTGGGAGACCCAGTACTTC. The chain is built from TRBV27 and TRBJ2-5; TRBD1 might be the D (6 bases). V lost 5 bases and J 5 bases, leaving 21 bases between the germline ends. Germline V gives CDR1 MNHEY, CDR2 SMNVEV (reference sequence). The CDR3 is made up of 16 amino acids.

V usage is TRBV5-1 and J usage is TRBJ1-2; 10 bases agree with TRBD1. The germline V gene has CDR1 SGHRS and CDR2 YFSETQ. This CDR3 is 15 amino acids long. V trimming: 4 bases; J trimming: 5 bases; junction bases outside the gene matches: 8. In nucleotides, the CDR3 is TGCGCCAGCAGCAACACGACAGGGGGCAGGTATGGCTACACCTTC. It encodes CASSNTTGGRYGYTF.

The V call is TRBV3-1 (or the pseudogene TRBV3-2), the J call TRBJ1-1, with D possibly being TRBD1 (5 bases). The germline V and J ends were trimmed by 5 bases and 3 bases, with 7 bases remaining between them. There are 12 residues in the CDR3. Germline CDR1 reads LGHDT; CDR2 reads YNNKEL (reference sequence). CDR3 nucleotides: TGTGCCAGCAGCGGGGACGACACTGAAGCTTTCTTT. Translated, it gives CASSGDDTEAFF.

V and J are TRBV6-5 and TRBJ1-2; tentatively, D is TRBD1 (5 bases). The germline CDR1 and CDR2 sequences are MNHEY and SVGAGI. Trimming removed 7 bases at V and 8 bases at J, with 17 bases between. The CDR3 sequence is 13 residues long. CDR3 sequence reads: CASTPTRGVGYTF. Here the CDR3 DNA reads TGTGCCAGCACACCCACGAGGGGCGTCGGCTACACCTTC.

This chain connects TRBV27 to TRBJ2-1; 12 bases line up with TRBD2. The CDR3 covers 17 residues. V lost 3 bases, J lost 3 bases, and 6 bases stayed unmatched. Germline V gene sequence: CDR1 MNHEY, CDR2 SMNVEV (reference sequence). The CDR3 bases are TGTGCCAGCAGTTTCGCTAGCGGGGGGGCCGTCTACAATGAGCAGTTCTTC. It yields the protein CASSFASGGAVYNEQFF.

V and J are TRBV30 and TRBJ1-4; 7 bases map to TRBD1. The junction had 5 bases not matched to a gene; V was cut back by 1 base and J by 0 bases. The CDR3 length is 16 residues. The germline gives CDR1 GTSNPN, CDR2 SVGIG (reference sequence). The CDR3 sequence: CAWSEDRAATNEKLFF. As DNA, the CDR3 is TGTGCCTGGAGTGAAGACAGGGCCGCAACTAATGAAAAACTGTTTTTT.